This T cell receptor (beta chain) is drawn from a study of OX40 agonist ivuxolimab in advanced cancers. Overall study context: Three patients, one with hepatocellular carcinoma and two with cutaneous melanoma, achieved partial responses.

Produced via immunoSEQ multiplex PCR; TCRdb's table is partial and in-frame only. The sample shows 55,000 to 65,000 clones, approximately 81% of them seen only once. The clonotype originates from an adult with an advanced solid tumor such as melanoma, head and neck, liver or kidney cancer. This specimen consisted of CD4+ or CD8+ T cells sorted from blood, obtained in a trial of the OX40 agonist ivuxolimab.

CDR3 protein: CASSWGGTSTDTQYF. Written as DNA, the CDR3 is TGTGCCAGCAGCTGGGGGGGCACTAGCACAGATACGCAGTATTTT. The chain uses TRBV13 and TRBJ2-3; possible D gene TRBD2, 7 bases. Germline values: CDR1 PRHDT, CDR2 FYEKMQ (reference sequence). The V end was cut by 4 bases, the J end by 0 bases, with 11 bases between. The CDR3 has 15 amino acids.